This T cell receptor beta chain comes out of a study of cytomegalovirus exposure and HLA in healthy donors. Notes on the study in general: Accurate prediction of HLA-A and HLA-B alleles (for most subjects) was reportedly achieved from TCR beta sequences. Another analysis was done later, and it associated approximately 15,000 TCR beta sequences with HLA alleles at 0.05 false discovery rate. Later analysis revealed greater clonal expansion in HLA-associated TCR beta chains than in equally common others.

Comment on this clone: Its antigen is still unknown.

The CDR3 contains 13 residues. Deletions cut 6 bases from V and 6 bases from J, with 12 bases between. CDR1 and CDR2 from the germline V gene are MNHEY and SMNVEV (reference sequence). The PCR contained 60 Vbeta and 13 Jbeta primers. Clones were read by immunoSEQ multiplex PCR, and TCRdb kept only the in-frame ones, dropping some. The sample contains about 110,000 clones, 71% of which appear only once. V usage is TRBV27 and J usage is TRBJ1-5; D gene unclear. Input material: PBMCs. The source of this sequence is a female donor in good health and CMV-seronegative. In DNA, the CDR3 is TGTGCCAGCAGGCTTTATGAGGCTCAGCCCCAGCATTTT. Amino acids: CASRLYEAQPQHF.